A selection of T cell receptor beta chains follows, all from one sample in a study of blood T cell repertoires in COVID-19. TCRdb keeps only in-frame clones here, not all; method: immunoSEQ multiplex PCR. The table includes some 220,000 clones, approximately 85% detected once. The sample consisted of peripheral blood. Receptors originate from a man in his fifties or sixties with acute or convalescent COVID-19. CDR3s include the opening cysteine and the closing phenylalanine or tryptophan. The D gene is left open where the match is weak. Not every row has a clone size; where given, it reads once, few, many or a size class.

clone size,J gene,V gene,D gene,CDR3 protein,CDR3 DNA
.,TRBJ2-7,TRBV2,.,CASSWDIYSYEQYF,TGTGCCAGCAGTTGGGACATATACTCCTACGAGCAGTACTTC
.,TRBJ2-1,TRBV6-5,.,CASLPEQGFPNEQFF,TGTGCCAGCTTACCGGAACAGGGCTTTCCGAATGAGCAGTTCTTC
.,TRBJ2-1,TRBV11-3,TRBD1,CASSHGQVYRDEQFF,TGTGCCAGCAGCCACGGACAGGTTTATCGGGATGAGCAGTTCTTC
.,TRBJ1-2,TRBV9,TRBD1,CASTGQGANYGYTF,TGTGCCAGCACGGGACAGGGGGCAAACTATGGCTACACCTTC
.,TRBJ1-1,TRBV9,.,CASSVEGGGAEAFF,TGTGCCAGCAGCGTAGAGGGCGGGGGCGCTGAAGCTTTCTTT
.,TRBJ2-7,TRBV5-1,TRBD2,CASSLTSGASSYEQYF,TGCGCCAGCAGCTTGACTAGCGGGGCCAGCTCCTACGAGCAGTACTTC
.,TRBJ1-4,TRBV19,.,CASSLDTGAFNEKLFF,TGTGCCAGTAGCCTAGATACAGGAGCCTTTAATGAAAAACTGTTTTTT
.,TRBJ1-1,TRBV27,.,CASSQNAGTGKAFF,TGTGCCAGCAGCCAGAATGCAGGGACTGGGAAAGCTTTCTTT
few,TRBJ2-7,TRBV3-1/TRBV3-2,TRBD2,CASSHPPSGTYEQYF,TGTGCCAGCAGCCATCCTCCTAGCGGTACCTACGAGCAGTACTTC
.,TRBJ2-5,TRBV13,.,CASSLVSSRETQYF,TGTGCCAGCAGCTTAGTTTCTAGCCGGGAGACCCAGTACTTC
.,TRBJ2-5,TRBV5-1,.,CASSYTGIVGETQYF,TGCGCCAGCAGCTACACCGGGATAGTAGGGGAGACCCAGTACTTC
.,TRBJ2-3,TRBV24-1,TRBD1,CATSRGSGGSDTQYF,TGTGCCACCAGTAGGGGGTCAGGGGGCTCAGATACGCAGTATTTT
.,TRBJ2-5,TRBV2,TRBD2,CASREGLAKETQYF,TGTGCCAGCAGGGAGGGACTAGCCAAAGAGACCCAGTACTTC
.,TRBJ1-1,TRBV6-5,TRBD1,CASRRQGADTEAFF,TGTGCCAGCAGAAGACAGGGGGCAGACACTGAAGCTTTCTTT
few,TRBJ2-7,TRBV6-5,.,CASRSQGSSYEQYF,TGTGCCAGCAGATCTCAGGGGAGCTCCTACGAGCAGTACTTC
.,TRBJ2-5,TRBV5-6,.,CASSTTEIQETQYF,TGTGCCAGCAGCACGACAGAGATCCAAGAGACCCAGTACTTC
few,TRBJ2-1,TRBV2,.,CASSELENEQFF,TGTGCCAGCAGTGAACTGGAGAATGAGCAGTTCTTC
.,TRBJ2-7,TRBV6-2/TRBV6-3,.,CASSPSLGGGYEQYF,TGTGCCAGCAGCCCATCACTGGGAGGAGGCTACGAGCAGTACTTC
.,TRBJ2-1,TRBV27,TRBD2,CASSLDPPSGLAGVSEQFF,TGTGCCAGCAGTTTAGACCCCCCCAGTGGACTAGCGGGAGTGAGTGAGCAGTTCTTC
once,TRBJ2-1,TRBV5-1,TRBD2,CASSLLTSGSGNEQFF,TGCGCCAGCAGCCTCCTGACTAGCGGGAGTGGGAATGAGCAGTTCTTC
.,TRBJ2-2,TRBV7-7,.,CASSPTGSRAGELFF,TGTGCTAGCAGCCCGACAGGATCCCGAGCCGGGGAGCTGTTTTTT
.,TRBJ2-7,TRBV10-3,TRBD2,CAMGTSGYEQYF,TGTGCCATGGGGACTAGCGGTTACGAGCAGTACTTC
.,TRBJ1-5,TRBV30,.,CAWSRGRVNQPQHF,TGTGCCTGGAGTAGGGGGAGGGTAAATCAGCCCCAGCATTTT
.,TRBJ1-4,TRBV19,.,CASTGTWGEKLFF,TGTGCCAGTACAGGGACTTGGGGTGAAAAACTGTTTTTT